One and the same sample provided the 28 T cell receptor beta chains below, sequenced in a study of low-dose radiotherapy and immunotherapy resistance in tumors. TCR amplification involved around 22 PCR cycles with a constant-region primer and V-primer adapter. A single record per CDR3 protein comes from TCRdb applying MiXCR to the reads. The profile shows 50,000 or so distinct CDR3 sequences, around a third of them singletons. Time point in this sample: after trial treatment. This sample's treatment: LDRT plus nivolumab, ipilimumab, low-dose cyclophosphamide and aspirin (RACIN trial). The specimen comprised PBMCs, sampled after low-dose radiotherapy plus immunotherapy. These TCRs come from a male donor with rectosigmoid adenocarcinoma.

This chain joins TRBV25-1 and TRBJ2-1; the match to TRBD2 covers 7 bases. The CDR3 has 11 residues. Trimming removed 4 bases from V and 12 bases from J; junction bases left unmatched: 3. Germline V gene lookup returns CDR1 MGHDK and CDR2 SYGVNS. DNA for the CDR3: TGTGCCAGCAGTGGCGGACTAGGGCAGTTCTTC. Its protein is CASSGGLGQFF.

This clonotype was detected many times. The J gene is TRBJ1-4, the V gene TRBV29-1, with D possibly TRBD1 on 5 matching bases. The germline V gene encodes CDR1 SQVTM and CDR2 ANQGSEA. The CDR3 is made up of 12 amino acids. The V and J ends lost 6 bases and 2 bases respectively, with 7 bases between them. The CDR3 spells CSVRDTNEKLFF. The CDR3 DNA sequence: TGCAGCGTCCGGGACACTAATGAAAAACTGTTTTTT.

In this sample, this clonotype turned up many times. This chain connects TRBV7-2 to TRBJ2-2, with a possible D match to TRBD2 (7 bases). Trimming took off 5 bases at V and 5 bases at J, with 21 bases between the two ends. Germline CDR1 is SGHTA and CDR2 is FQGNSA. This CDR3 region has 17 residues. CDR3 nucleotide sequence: TGTGCCAGCAGCGATCCGAAAAGGGGGGGATTAACCGGGGAGCTGTTTTTT. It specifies CASSDPKRGGLTGELFF.

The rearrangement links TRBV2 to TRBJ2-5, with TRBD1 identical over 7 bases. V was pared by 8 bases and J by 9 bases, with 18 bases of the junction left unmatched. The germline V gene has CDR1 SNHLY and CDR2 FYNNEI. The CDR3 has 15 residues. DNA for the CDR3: TGTGCCAGCTTCCCCTACGAGAACAGGGGAAGGTCCCAGTACTTC. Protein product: CASFPYENRGRSQYF.

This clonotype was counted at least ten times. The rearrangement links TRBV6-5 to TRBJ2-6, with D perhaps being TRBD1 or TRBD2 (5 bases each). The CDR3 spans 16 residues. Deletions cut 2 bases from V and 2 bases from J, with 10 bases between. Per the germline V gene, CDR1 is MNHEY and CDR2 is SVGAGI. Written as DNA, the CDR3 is TGTGCCAGCAGTTACCTCCAGGGAGCTGGGGCCAACGTCCTGACTTTC. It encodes CASSYLQGAGANVLTF.

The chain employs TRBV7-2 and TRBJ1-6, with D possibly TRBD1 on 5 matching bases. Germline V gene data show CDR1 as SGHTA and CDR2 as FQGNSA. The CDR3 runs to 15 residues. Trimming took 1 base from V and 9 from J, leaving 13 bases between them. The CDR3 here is CASSLVAQDTSPLHF. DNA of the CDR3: TGTGCCAGCAGCTTAGTGGCACAGGACACTTCACCCCTCCACTTT.

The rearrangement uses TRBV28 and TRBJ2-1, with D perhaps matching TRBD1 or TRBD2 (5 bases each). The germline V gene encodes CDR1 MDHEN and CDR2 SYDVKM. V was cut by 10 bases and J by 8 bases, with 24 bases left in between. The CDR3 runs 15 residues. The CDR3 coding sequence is TGTGCCATCTGGGACCCTGGAGCATTTCCATATGAGCAGTTCTTC. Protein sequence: CAIWDPGAFPYEQFF.

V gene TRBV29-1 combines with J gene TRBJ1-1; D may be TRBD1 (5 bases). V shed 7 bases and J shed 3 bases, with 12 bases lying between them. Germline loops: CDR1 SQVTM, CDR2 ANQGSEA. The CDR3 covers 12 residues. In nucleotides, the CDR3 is TGCAGCGCCAGCGGGGGGTACACTGAAGCTTTCTTT. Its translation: CSASGGYTEAFF.

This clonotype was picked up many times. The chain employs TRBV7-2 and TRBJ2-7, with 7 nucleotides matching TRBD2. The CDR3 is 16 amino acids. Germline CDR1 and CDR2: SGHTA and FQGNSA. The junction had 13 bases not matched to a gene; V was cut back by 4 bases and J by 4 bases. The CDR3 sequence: CASSSAGSGENYEQYF. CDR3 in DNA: TGTGCCAGCAGCTCAGCCGGGAGCGGGGAAAATTACGAGCAGTACTTC.

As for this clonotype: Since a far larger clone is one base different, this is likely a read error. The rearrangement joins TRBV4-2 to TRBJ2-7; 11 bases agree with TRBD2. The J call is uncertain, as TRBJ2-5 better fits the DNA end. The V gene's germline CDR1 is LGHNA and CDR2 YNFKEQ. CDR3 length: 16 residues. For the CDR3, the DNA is TGTGTCAGCACCACCACTCTTAGCGGGAGGGTAGAGACCCAGTACTTC. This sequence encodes CVSTTTLSGRVETQYF.

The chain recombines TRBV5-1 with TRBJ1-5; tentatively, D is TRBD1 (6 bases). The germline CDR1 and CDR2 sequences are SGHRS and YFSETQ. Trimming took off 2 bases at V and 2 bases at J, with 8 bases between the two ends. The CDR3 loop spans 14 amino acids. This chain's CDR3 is CASSLSGGNQPQHF. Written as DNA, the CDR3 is TGCGCCAGCAGCTTATCAGGGGGCAATCAGCCCCAGCATTTT.

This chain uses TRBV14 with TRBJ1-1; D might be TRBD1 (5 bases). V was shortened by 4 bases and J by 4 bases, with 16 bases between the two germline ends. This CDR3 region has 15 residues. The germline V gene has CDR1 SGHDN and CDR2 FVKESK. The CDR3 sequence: CASSPSLWRGTEAFF. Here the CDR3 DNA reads TGTGCCAGCAGCCCCTCGTTATGGAGGGGCACTGAAGCTTTCTTT.

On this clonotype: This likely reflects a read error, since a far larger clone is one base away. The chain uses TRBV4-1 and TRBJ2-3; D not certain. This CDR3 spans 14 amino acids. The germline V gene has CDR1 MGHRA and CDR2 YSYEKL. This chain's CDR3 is CASSQEKRAGTQFF. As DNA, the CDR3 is TGCGCCAGCAGCCAAGAGAAAAGGGCCGGTACGCAGTTTTTT.

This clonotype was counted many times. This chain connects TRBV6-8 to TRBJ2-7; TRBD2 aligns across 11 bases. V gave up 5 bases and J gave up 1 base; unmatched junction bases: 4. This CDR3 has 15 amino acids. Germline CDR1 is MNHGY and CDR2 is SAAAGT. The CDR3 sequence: CASSAGTSGSYEQYF. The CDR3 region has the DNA TGTGCCAGCAGTGCCGGGACTAGCGGATCCTACGAGCAGTACTTC.

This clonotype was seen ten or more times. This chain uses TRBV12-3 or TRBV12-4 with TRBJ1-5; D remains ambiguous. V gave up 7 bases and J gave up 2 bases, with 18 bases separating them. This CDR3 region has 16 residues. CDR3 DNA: TGTGCCAGCACGTCGTTTACAGTGGTCGGCAATCAGCCCCAGCATTTT. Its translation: CASTSFTVVGNQPQHF.

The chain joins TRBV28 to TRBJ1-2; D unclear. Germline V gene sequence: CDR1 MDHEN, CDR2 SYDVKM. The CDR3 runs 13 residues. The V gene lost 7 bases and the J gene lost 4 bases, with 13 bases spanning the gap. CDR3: CASKSSEIYGYTF. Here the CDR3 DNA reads TGTGCCAGCAAAAGCAGCGAAATCTATGGCTACACCTTC.

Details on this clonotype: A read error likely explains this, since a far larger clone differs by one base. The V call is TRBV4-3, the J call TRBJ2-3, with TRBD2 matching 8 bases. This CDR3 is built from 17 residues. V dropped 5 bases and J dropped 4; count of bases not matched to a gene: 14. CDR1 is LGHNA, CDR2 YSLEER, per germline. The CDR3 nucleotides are TGCGCCAGCAGCACCACTCCCCGAGCGGGGGTGGCAGATACGCAGTATTTT. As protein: CASSTTPRAGVADTQYF.

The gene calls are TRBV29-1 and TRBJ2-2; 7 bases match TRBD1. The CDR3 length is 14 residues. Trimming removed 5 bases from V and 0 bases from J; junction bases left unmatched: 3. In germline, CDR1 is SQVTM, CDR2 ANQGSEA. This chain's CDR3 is CSVLTGANTGELFF. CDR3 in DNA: TGCAGCGTTCTTACAGGGGCGAACACCGGGGAGCTGTTTTTT.

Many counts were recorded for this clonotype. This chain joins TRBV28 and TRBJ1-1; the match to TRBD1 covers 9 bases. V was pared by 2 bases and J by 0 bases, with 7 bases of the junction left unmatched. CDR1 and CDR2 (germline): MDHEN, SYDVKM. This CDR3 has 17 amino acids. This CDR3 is CASSLGLGTGMNTEAFF. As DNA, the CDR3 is TGTGCCAGCAGTTTAGGGCTCGGGACAGGGATGAACACTGAAGCTTTCTTT. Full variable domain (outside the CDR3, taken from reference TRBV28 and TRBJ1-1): DVKVTQSSRYLVKRTGEKVFLECVQDMDHENMFWYRQDPGLGLRLIYFSYDVKMKEKGDIPEGYSVSREKKERFSLILESASTNQTSMYLCASSLGLGTGMNTEAFFGQGTRLTVV.

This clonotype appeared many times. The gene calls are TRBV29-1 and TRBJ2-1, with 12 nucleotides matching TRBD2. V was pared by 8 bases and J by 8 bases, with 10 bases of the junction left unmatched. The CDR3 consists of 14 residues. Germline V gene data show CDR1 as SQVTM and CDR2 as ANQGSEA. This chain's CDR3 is CSIEGLAGGDEQFF. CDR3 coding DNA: TGCAGCATAGAGGGACTAGCGGGCGGGGATGAGCAGTTCTTC.

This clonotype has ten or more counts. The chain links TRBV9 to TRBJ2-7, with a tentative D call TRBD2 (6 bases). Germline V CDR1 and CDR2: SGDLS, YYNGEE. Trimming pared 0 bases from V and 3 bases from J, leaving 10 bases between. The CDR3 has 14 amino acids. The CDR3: CASSVEGGSYEQYF. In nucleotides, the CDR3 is TGTGCCAGCAGCGTAGAGGGAGGAAGCTACGAGCAGTACTTC.

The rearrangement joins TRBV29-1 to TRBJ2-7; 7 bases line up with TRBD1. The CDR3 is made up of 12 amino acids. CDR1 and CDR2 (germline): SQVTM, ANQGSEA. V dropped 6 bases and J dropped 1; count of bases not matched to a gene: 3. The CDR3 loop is CSVSTGSYEQYF. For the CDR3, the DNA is TGCAGCGTCTCGACAGGGTCCTACGAGCAGTACTTC.

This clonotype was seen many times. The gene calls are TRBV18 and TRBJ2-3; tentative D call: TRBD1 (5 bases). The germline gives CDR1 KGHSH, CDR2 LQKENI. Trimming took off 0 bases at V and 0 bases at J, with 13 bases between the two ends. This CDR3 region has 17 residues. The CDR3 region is CASSPPRRQPSTDTQYF. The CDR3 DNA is TGTGCCAGCTCACCACCCAGACGACAGCCTAGCACAGATACGCAGTATTTT.

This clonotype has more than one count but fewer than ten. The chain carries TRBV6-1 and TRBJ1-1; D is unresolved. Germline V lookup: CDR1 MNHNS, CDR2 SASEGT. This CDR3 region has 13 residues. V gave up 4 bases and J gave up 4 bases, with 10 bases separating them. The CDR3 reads CASSAMWGTEAFF. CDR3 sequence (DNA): TGTGCCAGCAGTGCCATGTGGGGCACTGAAGCTTTCTTT.

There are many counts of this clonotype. The CDR3 loop reads CASSPPQGQETQYF. The CDR3 nucleotides are TGTGCCAGCTCACCACCCCAGGGACAAGAGACCCAGTACTTC. This chain uses TRBV18 with TRBJ2-5; D is perhaps TRBD1 (5 bases). This CDR3 has 14 amino acids. V shed 0 bases and J shed 2 bases, with 7 bases lying between them. Germline CDR1 and CDR2: KGHSH and LQKENI.

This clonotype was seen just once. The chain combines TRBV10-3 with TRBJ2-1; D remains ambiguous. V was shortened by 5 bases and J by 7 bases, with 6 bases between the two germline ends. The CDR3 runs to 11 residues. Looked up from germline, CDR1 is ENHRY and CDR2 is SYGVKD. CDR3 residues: CAISTENEQFF. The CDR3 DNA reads TGTGCCATCAGTACAGAGAATGAGCAGTTCTTC.

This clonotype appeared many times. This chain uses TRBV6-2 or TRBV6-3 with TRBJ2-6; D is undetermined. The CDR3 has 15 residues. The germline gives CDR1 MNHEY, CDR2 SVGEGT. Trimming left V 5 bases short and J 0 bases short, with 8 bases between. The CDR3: CASSPPGSGANVLTF. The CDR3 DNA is TGTGCCAGCAGTCCCCCGGGCTCTGGGGCCAACGTCCTGACTTTC.

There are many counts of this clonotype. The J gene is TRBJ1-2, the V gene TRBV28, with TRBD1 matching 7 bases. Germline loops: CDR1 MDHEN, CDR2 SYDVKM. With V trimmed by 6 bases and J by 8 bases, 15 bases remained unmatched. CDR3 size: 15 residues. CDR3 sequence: CASRTRQGGFGGYTF. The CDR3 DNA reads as TGTGCCAGCAGGACCCGTCAGGGGGGTTTTGGGGGCTACACCTTC.